The source of this T cell receptor (beta chain) is a study of shared clonotypes between healthy human individuals. This CDR3 comprises 14 residues. Germline trimming cut 6 bases from V and 3 bases from J; bases unmatched to any gene: 6. Germline V lookup: CDR1 LNHDA, CDR2 SQIVND (reference sequence). Assay: immunoSEQ multiplex PCR; the TCRdb copy retains only in-frame clones and omits some. Seen here are a few million clones, approximately 92% observed once, and the top ten hold roughly 0.13%. The clonotype was recovered from a man between 18 and 29 years old in good health. Specimen: naive CD4+ T cells sorted from blood. Subset denoted: CD45RA+ positively selected. The chain employs TRBV19 and TRBJ2-7; 9 bases align to TRBD2. As DNA, the CDR3 is TGTGCCAGTAGCCATAGCGGGAGTATCTACGAGCAGTACTTC. It translates to CASSHSGSIYEQYF.